One sample yielded the 4 T cell receptor beta chains listed below, sequenced in a study of T cells in Graves' hyperthyroidism and ophthalmopathy. TCR beta CDR3 regions were amplified from RNA transcripts. TCR CDR3 underwent first-round RT-PCR with the HTBI primer set. TCRdb reanalysed the multiplex PCR reads using MiXCR and keeps one entry per CDR3 protein. This table has under 750,000 distinct CDR3 sequences, roughly a sixth appearing once. The sequenced sample was blood. These receptors were collected from a woman aged 50 to 60 with Graves' hyperthyroidism that later progressed to Graves' ophthalmopathy.

The V call is TRBV20-1, the J call TRBJ2-2; D remains unclear. V was clipped by 4 bases and J by 0 bases, with 6 bases between them. The CDR3 sequence is 13 residues long. Germline CDR1 DFQATT, CDR2 SNEGSKA (reference sequence). Here the CDR3 reads CSAMSPNTGELFF. CDR3 nucleotide sequence: TGCAGTGCTATGTCTCCGAACACCGGGGAGCTGTTTTTT.

The V gene is TRBV7-9, the J gene TRBJ1-5; no clear D gene. Trimming removed 1 base from V and 6 bases from J, with 13 bases in between. This CDR3 spans 15 amino acids. Germline CDR1 reads SEHNR; CDR2 reads FQNEAQ (reference sequence). The CDR3 nucleotides are TGTGCCAGCAGCTTAGTCCTCGGGTCCGGTCAGCCCCAGCATTTT. Amino acids: CASSLVLGSGQPQHF.

Worth noting for this clonotype: This CDR3 fails to terminate in the conserved phenylalanine or tryptophan, so it likely reflects a read error. The chain links TRBV12-3 or TRBV12-4 to TRBJ1-1; D remains unclear. Trimming stripped 5 bases from V and 0 bases from J, with 7 bases between. The CDR3 totals 13 residues. CDR3 coding DNA: TGTGCCAGCAGTCCAAGCATGAACACTGAAGCTTTCTCT. As protein: CASSPSMNTEAFS.

This rearrangement joins TRBV6-2 or TRBV6-3 to TRBJ2-1; a weak D match, TRBD2 (6 bases). CDR1 is MNHEY and CDR2 is SVGEGT in the germline V gene. Trimming cost V 6 bases and J 6 bases, with 15 bases left between them. There are 14 residues in the CDR3. DNA for the CDR3: TGTGCCAGCAGCTACCCGACTAGTATCAATGAGCAGTTCTTC. Translating it yields CASSYPTSINEQFF.